This T cell receptor beta chain appears in the sequencing data of a study of shared clonotypes between healthy human individuals. Only CD45RO-negative cells positively selected for CCR7 counted as naive CD8 cells, so terminally differentiated effector memory CD45RA+ cells were excluded. With respect to this clone: Its target is not known.

General study findings and limits: With a few donors compared, 5% to 5.5% of naive CD4 clonotypes were shared.

Profiling relied on immunoSEQ multiplex PCR, and the TCRdb table lists in-frame clones only, not all of them. The sample consists of roughly 2 million clones, roughly 95% of them appearing once. The clonotype comes from a young man in good health. The sequencing input was naive CD8+ T cells sorted from blood.

Here the CDR3 reads CASSTGQGSNEQFF. DNA of the CDR3: TGCGCCAGCAGCACAGGACAGGGGAGCAATGAGCAGTTCTTC. V usage is TRBV5-1 and J usage is TRBJ2-1; the match to TRBD1 covers 9 bases. The CDR3 is 14 residues long. V dropped 4 bases and J dropped 6; count of bases not matched to a gene: 5. Germline CDR1 SGHRS, CDR2 YFSETQ.